One sample yielded the 15 T cell receptor beta chains listed below, sequenced in a study of TIL therapy for anti-PD-1-resistant metastatic lung cancer. This sample's time point: pre-treatment sample, taken before nivolumab and TIL therapy. Sequencing used immunoSEQ v3. Sequencing was performed with immunoSEQ multiplex PCR; in TCRdb, only in-frame clones are kept and a portion is missing. The data contain tens of thousands of clones, 70% to 85% of them singletons. Specimen: blood, collected at baseline. The origin of the receptors is a person aged 25-80 years with non-small cell lung cancer.

The gene calls are TRBV7-2 and TRBJ1-6; D call uncertain. Germline lookup yields CDR1 SGHTA and CDR2 FQGNSA. The CDR3 runs to 13 residues. The germline V and J ends were trimmed by 1 base and 8 bases, with 6 bases remaining between them. CDR3 nucleotide sequence: TGTGCCAGCAGCTTAGTAGCAGATTCACCCCTCCACTTT. Translated: CASSLVADSPLHF. Complete variable domain (other parts from reference TRBV7-2 and TRBJ1-6): GAGVSQSPSNKVTEKGKDVELRCDPISGHTALYWYRQSLGQGLEFLIYFQGNSAPDKSGLPSDRFSAERTGGSVSTLTIQRTQQEDSAVYLCASSLVADSPLHFGNGTRLTVT.

This clone is a singleton in its sample. The chain has TRBV5-6 and TRBJ2-5; 8 bases are a match to TRBD1. The germline gives CDR1 SGHDT, CDR2 YYEEEE. The V gene end was trimmed by 0 bases and the J gene end by 5 bases; junction bases not matched to a gene: 0. The CDR3 runs to 13 residues. Written as DNA, the CDR3 is TGTGCCAGCAGCTTGGACAGGGGGGAGACCCAGTACTTC. It encodes CASSLDRGETQYF.

J is TRBJ1-2 and V is TRBV5-1; no firm D call. The CDR3 contains 12 residues. Between the trimmed V and J ends, which lost 0 bases and 5 bases, there was a span of 5 bases. The V gene's germline CDR1 is SGHRS and CDR2 YFSETQ. CDR3 DNA sequence: TGCGCCAGCAGCTTGGTAGGATATGGCTACACCTTC. Translating it yields CASSLVGYGYTF. The variable domain in full, completed from reference TRBV5-1 and TRBJ1-2, reads KAGVTQTPRYLIKTRGQQVTLSCSPISGHRSVSWYQQTPGQGLQFLFEYFSETQRNKGNFPGRFSGRQFSNSRSEMNVSTLELGDSALYLCASSLVGYGYTFGSGTRLTVV.

In its sample, this clone was seen once. The chain links TRBV24-1 to TRBJ2-3; 13 bases fit TRBD2. J lost 2 bases, V lost 3 bases, and 4 bases had no gene match. Germline-derived CDR1 and CDR2 are KGHDR and SFDVKD. The CDR3 sequence is 17 residues long. CDR3 loop: CATSDRTSGGPTDTQYF. The CDR3, as DNA: TGTGCCACCAGTGATCGGACTAGCGGGGGCCCCACAGATACGCAGTATTTT.

The chain couples TRBV11-3 to TRBJ2-2; D gene uncertain. Per germline, CDR1 SGHNT and CDR2 YENEEA. The length of the CDR3 is 14 residues. Trimming stripped 0 bases from V and 1 base from J, with 3 bases between. The CDR3 protein is CASSLDRNTGELFF. The CDR3 bases are TGTGCCAGCAGCTTAGACAGGAACACCGGGGAGCTGTTTTTT.

This clone is medium-sized (0.01 to 0.1%). V usage is TRBV10-3 and J usage is TRBJ1-1; TRBD1 aligns across 10 bases. The CDR3 runs 14 residues. Looked up from germline, CDR1 is ENHRY and CDR2 is SYGVKD. J gave up 0 bases and V 10 bases, and 5 bases lay outside the gene matches. The CDR3 region has the DNA TGTGCCACCTCGGACAGGGGGATGAACACTGAAGCTTTCTTT. Its protein is CATSDRGMNTEAFF.

The chain carries TRBV16 and TRBJ2-3; TRBD1 agrees at 8 bases. The CDR3 runs 19 residues. Germline V gene data show CDR1 as KGHSY and CDR2 as FQNENV. J gave up 2 bases and V 4 bases, and 17 bases lay outside the gene matches. This CDR3 reads CASSLLSPSGQVNTDTQYF. Written as DNA, the CDR3 is TGTGCCAGCAGCCTTCTTTCTCCTTCGGGACAGGTAAACACAGATACGCAGTATTTT.

CDR3: CASSVSYGSGTDTQYF. The CDR3 DNA reads TGTGCCAGCAGCGTATCTTACGGCAGTGGCACAGATACGCAGTATTTT. This chain links TRBV9 with TRBJ2-3; D not resolved. V lost 1 base and J lost 1, with 13 bases in between. CDR3 length: 16 amino acids. The germline V gene has CDR1 SGDLS and CDR2 YYNGEE.

This clone was counted only a few times. V gene TRBV3-1 (or the pseudogene TRBV3-2) combines with J gene TRBJ2-3, with D hard to call. Germline V gives CDR1 LGHDT, CDR2 YNNKEL (reference sequence). Trimming took 2 bases from V and 4 from J, leaving 7 bases between them. The CDR3 covers 13 residues. The CDR3 DNA reads as TGTGCCAGCAGCCAATTCAACGCAGATACGCAGTATTTT. It codes for CASSQFNADTQYF.

A single count supports this clone. J is TRBJ1-1 and V is TRBV19, with D uncertain. Trimming pared 9 bases from V and 6 bases from J, leaving 11 bases between. The V gene's germline CDR1 is LNHDA and CDR2 SQIVND (reference sequence). There are 11 residues in the CDR3. For the CDR3, the DNA is TGTGCCAGCAAAGCAAGGGCTGAAGCTTTCTTT. Translation gives CASKARAEAFF.

The CDR3: CASSPRGGSRTYNEQFF. The CDR3 DNA sequence: TGTGCCAGCAGCCCCCGGGGGGGGTCTAGAACTTACAATGAGCAGTTCTTC. This rearrangement joins TRBV5-4 to TRBJ2-1, with 8 positions matching TRBD2. Germline V gene sequence: CDR1 SGHNT, CDR2 YYREEE (reference sequence). V was pared by 4 bases and J by 4 bases, with 13 bases of the junction left unmatched. CDR3 length: 17 residues.

V is TRBV13 and J is TRBJ2-7, with 11 bases identical to TRBD2. The V gene's germline CDR1 is PRHDT and CDR2 FYEKMQ (reference sequence). Trimming at V came to 5 bases and at J to 3 bases, leaving 3 bases not matched to a gene. This CDR3 has 14 residues. The CDR3 loop reads CASSPGLADYEQYF. CDR3 DNA: TGTGCCAGCAGCCCGGGACTAGCGGACTACGAGCAGTACTTC.

V is TRBV27 and J is TRBJ1-4, with D possibly matching TRBD1 (6 bases). Trimming left V 11 bases short and J 3 bases short, with 16 bases between. The germline V gene encodes CDR1 MNHEY and CDR2 SMNVEV (reference sequence). The CDR3 loop spans 14 amino acids. The CDR3 region is CASRGGHPNEKLFF. The CDR3 nucleotides read TGTGCCTCAAGAGGGGGTCACCCTAATGAAAAACTGTTTTTT.

The V and J genes are TRBV3-1 (or the pseudogene TRBV3-2) and TRBJ1-2; D might be TRBD1 (5 bases). Trimming took off 4 bases at V and 0 bases at J, with 15 bases between the two ends. CDR1 LGHDT and CDR2 YNNKEL come from the germline V gene (reference sequence). The CDR3 extends over 16 amino acids. The CDR3 nucleotides read TGTGCCAGCAGCCCCCATATGACAGCTTCTAACTATGGCTACACCTTC. Residues: CASSPHMTASNYGYTF.

The rearrangement joins TRBV6-6 to TRBJ1-1; 9 positions agree with TRBD1. The CDR3 length is 14 residues. From germline, CDR1 is MNHNY and CDR2 SVGAGI (reference sequence). The trim removed 6 bases at V and 7 bases at J, leaving 9 bases unmatched. The CDR3 DNA reads TGTGCCAGCAGCTTTGACAGGGGGGGTCGTGAAGCTTTCTTT. As protein: CASSFDRGGREAFF.